Listed below are T cell receptor beta chains from one sample, sequenced in a study of T cells in Graves' hyperthyroidism and ophthalmopathy. TCRdb used MiXCR to reprocess the multiplex PCR reads, holding one entry per CDR3 protein. The sample lists a few hundred thousand distinct CDR3 sequences, roughly 46% seen once, with about 8% in the top ten. Sequencing was performed on peripheral blood or thyroid tissue (not recorded which). These receptors all come from a young woman with Graves' hyperthyroidism. Both conserved end residues are trimmed from each CDR3. Rows give clone size only sometimes, using once, few, many, or a class for an expanded clone.

clone_size | j_call | v_call | cdr3_aa
NA | TRBJ2-2 | TRBV10-3 | AITEGTGELF
many | TRBJ1-5 | TRBV6-1 | ASTAYSNQPQH
NA | TRBJ1-2 | TRBV7-9 | ASSLGSEQDYGYT
NA | TRBJ1-2 | TRBV3-1 | ASSLVGANYGYT
NA | TRBJ2-2 | TRBV7-2 | ASSLAGTRELF
NA | TRBJ1-2 | TRBV6-5 | ASSVGQGNYSYT
NA | TRBJ1-5 | TRBV29-1 | SFLDINQPQH
NA | TRBJ2-7 | TRBV27 | ASSYRGWTSYEQY
NA | TRBJ1-2 | TRBV14 | ARPAAYGYT
NA | TRBJ2-7 | TRBV7-9 | ASRTTNLLAGGGNEQY
NA | TRBJ2-3 | TRBV19 | ASSTASGGAQY